Listed here is a single T cell receptor (beta chain). Its antigen is unidentified. This entry belongs to a study of cytomegalovirus exposure and HLA in healthy donors. Findings of the study overall: In vitro assays verified that a few CMV-associated chains recognized CMV antigens specifically. For most TCR sequences rarity was the rule, although some public TCRs occurred in many donors. For cytomegalovirus status, the classifier reportedly gave diagnoses with high specificity and sensitivity.

The CDR3 spans 15 residues. Trimming took off 1 base at V and 4 bases at J, with 13 bases between the two ends. Germline V CDR1 and CDR2: PRHDT, FYEKMQ (reference sequence). Here immunoSEQ multiplex PCR was the method, and the copy in TCRdb shows in-frame clones only, minus some. The data show some 120,000 clones, roughly 95% seen once. The donors were part of the approximately 130-subject validation cohort, which stood apart from the approximately 640-subject first cohort. The sequenced sample consisted of PBMCs. The chain links TRBV13 to TRBJ1-2, with a weak D call TRBD1 (5 bases). This clonotype originated in a young man in good health and CMV-seronegative. Written as DNA, the CDR3 is TGTGCCAGCAGCTTAGAGACGGGGGTCGGCTATGGCTACACCTTC. Amino acid sequence: CASSLETGVGYGYTF.